A selection of T cell receptor beta chains follows, all from one sample in a study of blood T cell repertoires in COVID-19. The assay was immunoSEQ multiplex PCR, and TCRdb's table has in-frame clones only and misses some. The table has under 35,000 clones, 88% seen once; the top ten hold 11% to 15%. The sequenced sample was peripheral blood. These receptors were taken from a man aged 60 to 75 with active COVID-19. Each CDR3 is given with its conserved first and last residue. D genes are given only for firm matches. Not all rows give a size; the values are once, few, many and, for expanded clones, a class.

>NA|TRBJ2-7|TRBV12-3/TRBV12-4|NA
TGTGCCAGCAGTTTGTACACAAACTACGAGCAGTACTTC
CASSLYTNYEQYF
>NA|TRBJ1-2|TRBV6-2/TRBV6-3|NA
TGTGCCAGCAGCCTAGCCCTTTATTATGGCTACACCTTC
CASSLALYYGYTF
>TRBD2|TRBJ2-1|TRBV28|NA
TGTGCCAGCAGCCTTATGACTAGCCCCTACAATGAGCAGTTCTTC
CASSLMTSPYNEQFF
>TRBD1|TRBJ2-5|TRBV5-1|few
TGCGCCAGCAGCTTGGGCCTCCAGGGGGCGTTTTATGAGACCCAGTACTTC
CASSLGLQGAFYETQYF
>NA|TRBJ2-7|TRBV2|NA
TGTGCCAGCAGTGCTACAGGCTACGAGCAGTACTTC
CASSATGYEQYF
>NA|TRBJ2-1|TRBV6-6|NA
TGTGCCAGCAGTTACCCTACAGGGAATGAGCAGTTCTTC
CASSYPTGNEQFF
>NA|TRBJ1-2|TRBV28|NA
TGTGCCAGCAGCTTCCGGGGGAGATATGGCTACACCTTC
CASSFRGRYGYTF
>TRBD1|TRBJ2-7|TRBV3-1/TRBV3-2|NA
TGTGCCAGCAGCACCCGGACAGGGGGCTACGAGCAGTACTTC
CASSTRTGGYEQYF
>NA|TRBJ2-7|TRBV18|NA
TGTGCCAGCTCGCGGGGGCCAGGGTACGAGCAGTACTTC
CASSRGPGYEQYF
>NA|TRBJ1-1|TRBV29-1|NA
TGCAGCGTTGCCAGGACAGTCACTGAAGCTTTCTTT
CSVARTVTEAFF
>TRBD2|TRBJ2-1|TRBV18|NA
TGTGCCAGCTCAGCAGGGGGACTAGCGGGAAGCTCCTACAATGAGCAGTTCTTC
CASSAGGLAGSSYNEQFF
>TRBD1|TRBJ2-3|TRBV11-2|NA
TGTGCCAGCAGCCGTCTACAGGGGTTGGATACGCAGTATTTT
CASSRLQGLDTQYF
>NA|TRBJ2-7|TRBV6-5|NA
TGTGCCAGCAGAATTACCCAGGGTCCCTACGAGCAGTACTTC
CASRITQGPYEQYF
>NA|TRBJ1-1|TRBV30|NA
TGTGCCTGGAGTGAAGGACAGTCGCTTTTGCCGGGCTCTGAAGCTTTCTTT
CAWSEGQSLLPGSEAFF
>TRBD1|TRBJ2-7|TRBV24-1|NA
TGTGCCACCAGTGACCGGGACAGCCTCCCGTCCGAGCAGTACTTC
CATSDRDSLPSEQYF
>TRBD1|TRBJ1-2|TRBV5-6|NA
TGTGCCAGCAGTTCGGGACAGAAGATCTATGGCTACACCTTC
CASSSGQKIYGYTF
>NA|TRBJ2-7|TRBV9|few
TGTGCCAGCAGCGTATCGATGGCAGGGGACTACGAGCAGTACTTC
CASSVSMAGDYEQYF
>NA|TRBJ1-6|TRBV23-1|NA
TGCGCCAGCAGTCGGGCCCAGGGCGGCACATATAATTCACCCCTCCACTTT
CASSRAQGGTYNSPLHF
>TRBD1|TRBJ2-5|TRBV7-9|NA
TGTGCCAGCAGATCCGGGACAGGGCAAGAGACCCAGTACTTC
CASRSGTGQETQYF
>TRBD2|TRBJ2-5|TRBV28|NA
TGTGCCAGCAGCCCGGGGACTAGCGGGCAGCAAGAGACCCAGTACTTC
CASSPGTSGQQETQYF
>TRBD2|TRBJ2-3|TRBV25-1|NA
TGTGCCAGCAGTGAGATAGCGGGAGTAGCAGCAGATACGCAGTATTTT
CASSEIAGVAADTQYF
>TRBD2|TRBJ2-1|TRBV5-5|NA
TGTGCCAGCAGCTTCGGTTGGGCGGGAGGGACCTACAATGAGCAGTTCTTC
CASSFGWAGGTYNEQFF
>TRBD1|TRBJ2-7|TRBV7-2|NA
TGTGCCAGCAGCTTAGGTGTAGGGGGCTGGTACGAGCAGTACTTC
CASSLGVGGWYEQYF
>NA|TRBJ1-2|TRBV30|NA
TGTGCCTGGAGCGTCGGGGTTTACTATGGCTACACCTTC
CAWSVGVYYGYTF
>TRBD2|TRBJ2-3|TRBV3-1/TRBV3-2|NA
TGTGCCAGCAGCTTGCGACTTGTAGCGGGGGGGGGCACAGATACGCAGTATTTT
CASSLRLVAGGGTDTQYF
>TRBD2|TRBJ2-1|TRBV25-1|NA
TGTGCCAGCAGTCGTAGGCGGGAGGACAATGAGCAGTTCTTC
CASSRRREDNEQFF
>NA|TRBJ2-2|TRBV18|NA
TGTGCCAGCTCACCACCAAGGCTTCAGGAGAACACCGGGGAGCTGTTTTTT
CASSPPRLQENTGELFF
>TRBD2|TRBJ2-5|TRBV3-1/TRBV3-2|NA
TGTGCCAGCACCCTACTGGGAGGGGAATGGGCCCAGTACTTC
CASTLLGGEWAQYF
>NA|TRBJ2-1|TRBV3-1/TRBV3-2|few
TGTGCCAGCAGCCAAGCCCGGGGGTATCAGGGCTCCTACAATGAGCAGTTCTTC
CASSQARGYQGSYNEQFF
>TRBD2|TRBJ2-1|TRBV5-1|NA
TGCGCCAGCAGCTTTTCGGGACTAGCGTCTTACAATGAGCAGTTCTTC
CASSFSGLASYNEQFF
>NA|TRBJ2-5|TRBV2|NA
TGTGCCAGCAGTGAAGAGGAGGGCAGCCAAGAGGCCCAGTACTTC
CASSEEEGSQEAQYF
>TRBD1|TRBJ1-1|TRBV27|NA
TGTGCCAGCAGCGACAGGGCTTTGAACACTGAAGCTTTCTTT
CASSDRALNTEAFF
>TRBD2|TRBJ2-7|TRBV4-1|NA
TGCGCCAGCAGCCATCTCAGGACTAGCGGGAGCTCCTACGAGCAGTACTTC
CASSHLRTSGSSYEQYF
>NA|TRBJ1-2|TRBV19|NA
TGTGCCAGTAGTTTGGTAGACTACACGGGCTACACCTTC
CASSLVDYTGYTF
>TRBD1|TRBJ2-7|TRBV28|few
TGTGCCAGCAGTTTAGGGGGACAGGGGGACTACGAGCAGTACTTC
CASSLGGQGDYEQYF
>TRBD2|TRBJ2-7|TRBV7-9|NA
TGTGCCAGCAGCCCCCCTTCGGGGGGCTACGAGCAGTACTTC
CASSPPSGGYEQYF
>TRBD2|TRBJ2-7|TRBV27|NA
TGTGCCAGCAATCCCACGAGGGGGACTAGCGGATATAGCTCCTACGAGCAGTACTTC
CASNPTRGTSGYSSYEQYF
>TRBD2|TRBJ2-7|TRBV5-1|once
TGCGCCAGCAGCGGCCTGCCGGGCCTAGCGGGAGGCCACGAGCAGTACTTC
CASSGLPGLAGGHEQYF
>TRBD2|TRBJ2-5|TRBV11-2|NA
TGTGCCAGCAGCTTCACTAGCGGGAGAGAGACCCAGTACTTC
CASSFTSGRETQYF
>TRBD1|TRBJ2-6|TRBV27|NA
TGTGCCAGCAGTTTAAGACAGGGGGCGGGCTCTGGGGCCAACGTCCTGACTTTC
CASSLRQGAGSGANVLTF
>NA|TRBJ2-3|TRBV7-2|NA
TGTGCCAGCACCCAACAGGAAGGGTTGCAGTATTTT
CASTQQEGLQYF
>TRBD2|TRBJ2-5|TRBV7-2|NA
TGTGCCAGCAGCTTACTGGGACTAGCGGCCCACCAAGAGACCCAGTACTTC
CASSLLGLAAHQETQYF
>NA|TRBJ2-7|TRBV7-9|few
TGTGCCAGCAGCCCCGGCTACGAGCAGTACTTC
CASSPGYEQYF
>NA|TRBJ1-1|TRBV2|NA
TGTGCCAGCAACCAAGAAGGGGGAGCTTTCTTT
CASNQEGGAFF
>TRBD1|TRBJ1-2|TRBV6-5|NA
TGTGCCAGCAGTTACCGGGGGGACAGGAACTATGGCTACACCTTC
CASSYRGDRNYGYTF
>NA|TRBJ2-4|TRBV14|NA
TGTGCCAGCAGCCAAGGGACAACTCAGTACTTC
CASSQGTTQYF
>TRBD1|TRBJ2-6|TRBV27|NA
TGTGCCAGCAGTTTGGGACAGGGGAGTGGGGCCAACGTCCTGACTTTC
CASSLGQGSGANVLTF
>TRBD2|TRBJ2-5|TRBV9|NA
TGTGCCAGCAGCTCGCGACTAGCGGGACAAGAGACCCAGTACTTC
CASSSRLAGQETQYF
>NA|TRBJ2-5|TRBV6-1|NA
TGTGCCAGCAGTGATCGGGGGGCGGGAGAGACCCAGTACTTC
CASSDRGAGETQYF
>NA|TRBJ1-1|TRBV18|NA
TGTGCCAGCTCACAAACGACAGAGGCAATCACTGAAGCTTTCTTT
CASSQTTEAITEAFF
>NA|TRBJ1-2|TRBV14|once
TGTGCCAGCAGCCAAGGGAGGACGGGCTACACCTTC
CASSQGRTGYTF
>NA|TRBJ2-1|TRBV28|NA
TGTGCCAGCAGTCCCCCACTTTACAATGAGCAGTTCTTC
CASSPPLYNEQFF
>TRBD2|TRBJ2-1|TRBV6-2/TRBV6-3|NA
TGTGCCAGCAGTACTCTACTAGCGGGGGCGGGTAATGAGCAGTTCTTC
CASSTLLAGAGNEQFF